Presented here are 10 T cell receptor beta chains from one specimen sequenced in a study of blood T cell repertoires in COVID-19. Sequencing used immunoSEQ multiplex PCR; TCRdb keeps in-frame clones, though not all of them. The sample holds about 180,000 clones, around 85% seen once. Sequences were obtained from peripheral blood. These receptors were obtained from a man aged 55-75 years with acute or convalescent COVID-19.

The CDR3, as DNA: TGTGCCAGCAGTCCACAGGACAGGGTGAATGGCTACACCTTC. Its protein is CASSPQDRVNGYTF. The chain is built from TRBV28 and TRBJ1-2; the match to TRBD1 covers 8 bases. Losses at the gene ends were 5 bases for V and 6 bases for J; bases not matched to a gene: 8. Germline CDR1 reads MDHEN; CDR2 reads SYDVKM. The CDR3 length is 14 residues.

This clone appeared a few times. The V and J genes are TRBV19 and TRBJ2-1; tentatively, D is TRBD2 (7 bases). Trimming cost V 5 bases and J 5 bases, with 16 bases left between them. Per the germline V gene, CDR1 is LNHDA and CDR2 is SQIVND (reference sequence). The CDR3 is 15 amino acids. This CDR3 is CASSRGGPPHNEQFF. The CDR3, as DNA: TGTGCCAGTAGTCGCGGGGGCCCCCCCCACAATGAGCAGTTCTTC.

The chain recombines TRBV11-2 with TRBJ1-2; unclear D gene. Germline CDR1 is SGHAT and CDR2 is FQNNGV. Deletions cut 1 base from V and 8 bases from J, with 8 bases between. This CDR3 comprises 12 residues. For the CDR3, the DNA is TGTGCCAGCAGCTTAGTTGGCAGGGGCTACACCTTC. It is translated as CASSLVGRGYTF.

CDR3 protein: CASSGGTGQQYF. DNA of the CDR3: TGTGCCAGCAGCGGGGGGACAGGGCAGCAGTACTTC. This chain uses TRBV5-5 with TRBJ2-7; the match to TRBD1 covers 9 bases. The ends lost 4 bases at V and 8 bases at J; junction bases unmatched: 4. The CDR3 contains 12 residues. The V gene's germline CDR1 is SGHKS and CDR2 YYEKEE (reference sequence).

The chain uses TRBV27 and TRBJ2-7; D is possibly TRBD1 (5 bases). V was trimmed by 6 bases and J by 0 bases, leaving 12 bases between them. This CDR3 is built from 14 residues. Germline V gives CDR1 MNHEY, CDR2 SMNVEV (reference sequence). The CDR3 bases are TGTGCCAGCAGCATCAGGGCCTCCTCCTACGAGCAGTACTTC. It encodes CASSIRASSYEQYF.

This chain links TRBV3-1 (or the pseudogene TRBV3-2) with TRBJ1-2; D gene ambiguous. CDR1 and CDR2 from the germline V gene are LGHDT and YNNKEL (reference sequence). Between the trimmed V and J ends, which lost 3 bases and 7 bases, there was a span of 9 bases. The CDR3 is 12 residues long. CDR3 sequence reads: CASSHLWSGYTF. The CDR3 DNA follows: TGTGCCAGCAGCCACTTGTGGAGTGGCTACACCTTC.

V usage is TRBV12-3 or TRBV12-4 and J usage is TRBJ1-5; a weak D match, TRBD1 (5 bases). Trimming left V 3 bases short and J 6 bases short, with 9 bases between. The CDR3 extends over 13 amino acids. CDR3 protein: CASSFGQGQPQHF. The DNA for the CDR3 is TGTGCCAGCAGTTTTGGCCAGGGTCAGCCCCAGCATTTT.

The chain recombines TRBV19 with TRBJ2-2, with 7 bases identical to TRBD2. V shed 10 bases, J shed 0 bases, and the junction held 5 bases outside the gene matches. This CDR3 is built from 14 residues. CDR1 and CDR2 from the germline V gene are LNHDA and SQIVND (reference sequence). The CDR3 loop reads CATHGTTNTGELFF. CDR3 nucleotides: TGTGCCACCCACGGGACTACGAACACCGGGGAGCTGTTTTTT.

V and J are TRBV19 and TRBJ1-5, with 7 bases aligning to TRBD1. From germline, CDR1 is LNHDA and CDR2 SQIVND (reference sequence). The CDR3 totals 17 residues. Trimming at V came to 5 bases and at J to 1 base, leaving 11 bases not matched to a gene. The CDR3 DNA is TGTGCCAGTAGTCTCAGACCTGACAGGGCGAGCAATCAGCCCCAGCATTTT. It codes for CASSLRPDRASNQPQHF.

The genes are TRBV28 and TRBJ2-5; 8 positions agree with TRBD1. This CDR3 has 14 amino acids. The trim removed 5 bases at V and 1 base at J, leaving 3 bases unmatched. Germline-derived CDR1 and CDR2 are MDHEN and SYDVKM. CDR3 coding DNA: TGTGCCAGCAGTCGGGACAGGCTCCAAGAGACCCAGTACTTC. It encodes CASSRDRLQETQYF.